The subject of this entry is one T cell receptor (beta chain). Its specificity is unknown. The data were taken from a study of blood T cells in healthy people across ages. Study context: T cells yielded about one barcoded beta molecule per two cells through template switching. General observations from the study: Per-million-T-cell TCR beta diversity fell roughly linearly with age.

Deletions cut 0 bases from V and 9 bases from J, with 9 bases between. Germline assignment: CDR1 LNHNV and CDR2 YYDKDF (reference sequence). The CDR3 contains 13 residues. The second PCR ran about 6 to 12 cycles with a sample-barcoded 5' primer and J-beta primers. TCRdb ran MiXCR on the 5' RACE reads and lists one entry per CDR3 protein. Of just over 1 million distinct CDR3 sequences detected, 40% to 45% appear once; the ten largest clones hold approximately 17%. The chain has TRBV15 and TRBJ2-4, with D tentatively TRBD1 or TRBD2 (5 bases each). Sequenced material: blood. The sequence was obtained from an older woman in good health. DNA for the CDR3: TGTGCCACCAGCAGAGAGGGACGGATCATTCAGTACTTC. Encoded protein: CATSREGRIIQYF.